Sequencing of this T cell receptor beta chain was carried out in a study of cytomegalovirus exposure and HLA in healthy donors. Study-level points and caveats: The majority of TCR sequences were rare, yet some public TCRs appeared in many donors.

The table came from immunoSEQ multiplex PCR; TCRdb's copy has only in-frame clones and leaves some out. The profile covers fewer than 200,000 clones, with over 85% appearing a single time and over 4% taken by the ten largest. Concerning this clone: Its antigen is not identified.

Unmatched junction bases numbered 8, after V lost 3 bases and J lost 4 bases. Germline CDR1 reads KGHSH; CDR2 reads LQKENI. The CDR3 covers 16 residues. The chain recombines TRBV18 with TRBJ1-2; TRBD1 matches at 10 bases. The source is a man aged 18 to 35 in good health and CMV-seropositive. The sequencing sample was made of PBMCs. The chain's CDR3 is CASSPGQGGNSYGYTF. Written as DNA, the CDR3 is TGTGCCAGCTCACCCGGACAGGGGGGGAATAGCTATGGCTACACCTTC.